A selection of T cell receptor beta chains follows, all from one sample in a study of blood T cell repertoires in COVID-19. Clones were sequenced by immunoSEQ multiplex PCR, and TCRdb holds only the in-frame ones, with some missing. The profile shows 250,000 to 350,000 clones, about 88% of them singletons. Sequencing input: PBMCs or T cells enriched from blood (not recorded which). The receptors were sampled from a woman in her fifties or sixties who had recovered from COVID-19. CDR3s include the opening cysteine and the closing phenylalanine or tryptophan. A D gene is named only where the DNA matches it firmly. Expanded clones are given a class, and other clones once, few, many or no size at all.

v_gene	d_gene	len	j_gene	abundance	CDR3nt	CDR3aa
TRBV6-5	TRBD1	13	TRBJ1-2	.	TGTGCCAGCAGTTGGGACAGGACGGATGGCTACACCTTC	CASSWDRTDGYTF
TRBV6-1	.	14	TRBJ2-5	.	TGTGCCAGCAGTGAACCGACCCGGGGAGAGACCCAGTACTTC	CASSEPTRGETQYF
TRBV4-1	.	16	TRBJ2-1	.	TGCGCCAGCAGCCAAGACCTAACGAACCGGGGCAATGAGCAGTTCTTC	CASSQDLTNRGNEQFF
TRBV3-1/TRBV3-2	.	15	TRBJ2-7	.	TGTGCCAGCAGCCATGGCGGGGTAGACGCCTACGAGCAGTACTTC	CASSHGGVDAYEQYF
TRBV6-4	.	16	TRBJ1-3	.	TGTGCCAGCAGTGACTCGCGCGGCAGGGGCGGAAACACCATATATTTT	CASSDSRGRGGNTIYF
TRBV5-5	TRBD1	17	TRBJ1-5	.	TGTGCCAGCAGCTTGGAGGAGGGGACAGGGCGAATCCAGCCCCAGCATTTT	CASSLEEGTGRIQPQHF
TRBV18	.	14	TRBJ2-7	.	TGTGCCAGCTCACGGGCAGGAGGGTCCTACGAGCAGTACTTC	CASSRAGGSYEQYF
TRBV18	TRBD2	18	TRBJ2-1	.	TGTGCCAGCTCACCCCTTCCACCTACTAGCGGTCCTTACAATGAGCAGTTCTTC	CASSPLPPTSGPYNEQFF
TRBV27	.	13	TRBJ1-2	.	TGTGCCAGCAGTGCCCGATCTGTCCAGGGCTACACCTTC	CASSARSVQGYTF
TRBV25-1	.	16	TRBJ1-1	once	TGTGCCAGCACTGCGGCGGGGAGAGGTACTTACACTGAAGCTTTCTTT	CASTAAGRGTYTEAFF
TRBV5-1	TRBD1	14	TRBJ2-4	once	TGCGCCAGCAGCCCACAGGGGGCCAAAAACATTCAGTACTTC	CASSPQGAKNIQYF
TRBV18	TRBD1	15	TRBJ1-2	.	TGTGCCAGCTCACCGGGACAGGGTACTAACTATGGCTACACCTTC	CASSPGQGTNYGYTF
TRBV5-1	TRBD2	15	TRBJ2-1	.	TGCGCCAGCAGCTCCAGCGGGGTAGAATACAATGAGCAGTTCTTC	CASSSSGVEYNEQFF
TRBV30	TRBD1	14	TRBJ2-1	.	TGTGCCTGGACCCGGGACAGGGGCGACAATGAGCAGTTCTTC	CAWTRDRGDNEQFF
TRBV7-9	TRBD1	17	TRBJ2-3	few	TGTGCCAGCAGCCCAGGGACAGGAGGACTGAGCACAGATACGCAGTATTTT	CASSPGTGGLSTDTQYF
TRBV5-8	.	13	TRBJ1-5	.	TGTGCCAGCAGTCGCAGTAGCAATCAGCCCCAGCATTTT	CASSRSSNQPQHF
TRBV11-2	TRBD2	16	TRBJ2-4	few	TGTGCCAGCAGCTTTTGGCGGGAGGGTGGGCAAAACATTCAGTACTTC	CASSFWREGGQNIQYF
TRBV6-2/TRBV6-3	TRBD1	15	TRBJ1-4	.	TGTGCCAGCAGTACAGGGGGCACAACTAATGAAAAACTGTTTTTT	CASSTGGTTNEKLFF
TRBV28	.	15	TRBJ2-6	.	TGTGCCAGCAGTTTTGCGCGCTCTGGGGCCAACGTCCTGACTTTC	CASSFARSGANVLTF
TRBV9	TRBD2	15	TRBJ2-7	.	TGTGCCAGCAGCGTAGAAGAACTAGCGGGAGCAGGGCAGTACTTC	CASSVEELAGAGQYF
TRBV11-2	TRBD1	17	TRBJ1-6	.	TGTGCCAGCAGCTTAGATGCGGACAGGAGCTTTTATTCACCCCTCCACTTT	CASSLDADRSFYSPLHF
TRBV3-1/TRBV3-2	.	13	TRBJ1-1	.	TGTGCCAGCAGCCAAGTTAGGTCACAGGAAGCTTTCTTT	CASSQVRSQEAFF
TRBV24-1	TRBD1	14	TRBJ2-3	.	TGTGCCACCAGTGATACAGGGGGCAAAGATACGCAGTATTTT	CATSDTGGKDTQYF
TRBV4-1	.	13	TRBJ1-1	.	TGCGCCAGCAGCCAATATAGTTACACTGAAGCTTTCTTT	CASSQYSYTEAFF
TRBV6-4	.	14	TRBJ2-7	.	TGTGCCAGCAGTATACAGGCGGACTCCTACGAGCAGTACTTC	CASSIQADSYEQYF
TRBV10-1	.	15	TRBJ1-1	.	TGCGCCAGCAGACCTTCGGGAAGCCCGGACACTGAAGCTTTCTTT	CASRPSGSPDTEAFF